Presented here are 9 T cell receptor beta chains from one specimen sequenced in a study of control samples from healthy donors and cancer patients (TCRdb year 2020). Preparation of the library involved the immunoSEQ multiplex PCR assay. Drawn from immuneACCESS, this table holds only the in-frame rearrangements with V and J called that TCRdb kept. Clones are partly lost; checked studies trace under half to an unresolved V gene and leave the rest unexplained. Present in this sample are a few hundred thousand clones, approximately 90% of which were seen just once. The biggest ten clones account for roughly 6.4% of the sample. What was sequenced was PBMCs. Source of these receptors: a middle-aged man with head and neck cancer.

The gene calls are TRBV5-6 and TRBJ1-5, with no clear D. Germline lookup yields CDR1 SGHDT and CDR2 YYEEEE. Trimming cost V 4 bases and J 11 bases, with 13 bases left between them. This CDR3 is 12 amino acids long. The CDR3 region has the DNA TGTGCCAGCAGCCTCCGCGGATCGGCCCAGCATTTT. It codes for CASSLRGSAQHF. Full variable domain (remainder filled in from reference TRBV5-6 and TRBJ1-5): DAGVTQSPTHLIKTRGQQVTLRCSPKSGHDTVSWYQQALGQGPQFIFQYYEEEERQRGNFPDRFSGHQFPNYSSELNVNALLLGDSALYLCASSLRGSAQHFGDGTRLSIL.

The rearrangement links TRBV7-3 to TRBJ2-1, with unresolved D. Deletions cut 5 bases from V and 6 bases from J, with 8 bases between. CDR1 SGHTA and CDR2 FQGTGA come from the germline V gene. This CDR3 has 12 residues. The CDR3 DNA follows: TGTGCCAGCAGCCCCCACGGCAATGAGCAGTTCTTC. As protein: CASSPHGNEQFF.

V is TRBV2 and J is TRBJ2-3; D is unresolved. Trimming took off 5 bases at V and 2 bases at J, with 11 bases between the two ends. This CDR3 contains 14 residues. Germline V gene data show CDR1 as SNHLY and CDR2 as FYNNEI. The CDR3 here is CASSWTSDTDTQYF. The CDR3 DNA sequence: TGTGCCAGCAGTTGGACGTCTGACACAGATACGCAGTATTTT.

Only a few counts were recorded for this clone. The V call is TRBV7-2, the J call TRBJ1-5; 9 bases are shared with TRBD1. The CDR3 has 17 amino acids. Germline V lookup: CDR1 SGHTA, CDR2 FQGNSA. Trimming cost V 2 bases and J 3 bases; bases outside gene matches: 8. This CDR3 is CASSLQGTGKVNQPQHF. The CDR3 bases are TGTGCCAGCAGCTTACAGGGGACAGGGAAAGTCAATCAGCCCCAGCATTTT.

This sequence joins TRBV11-2 and TRBJ2-2, with D unresolved. The CDR3 is 12 amino acids. CDR1 and CDR2 (germline): SGHAT, FQNNGV. V lost 4 bases and J lost 3, with 3 bases in between. CDR3 protein: CASSSYTGELFF. The CDR3 DNA reads as TGTGCCAGCAGCTCTTACACCGGGGAGCTGTTTTTT.

The rearrangement links TRBV6-5 to TRBJ1-5; D possibly corresponds to TRBD1 (5 bases). Germline V lookup: CDR1 MNHEY, CDR2 SVGAGI. The CDR3 consists of 14 residues. The germline V and J ends were trimmed by 4 bases and 6 bases, with 13 bases remaining between them. In DNA, the CDR3 is TGTGCCAGCAGTTCCGGGGCCGGGTTTCAGCCCCAGCATTTT. It encodes CASSSGAGFQPQHF.

V is TRBV5-1 and J is TRBJ2-1; D call uncertain. With 0 bases removed from V and 6 bases from J, the gap between germline ends came to 10 bases. Germline loops: CDR1 SGHRS, CDR2 YFSETQ. The length of the CDR3 is 14 residues. The CDR3 nucleotides are TGCGCCAGCAGCTTGGGGTCGAGTGGCAATGAGCAGTTCTTC. Residues: CASSLGSSGNEQFF.

J is TRBJ1-6 and V is TRBV6-5; tentative D call: TRBD1 (6 bases). CDR3 length: 16 amino acids. Per the germline V gene, CDR1 is MNHEY and CDR2 is SVGAGI. V was clipped by 0 bases and J by 7 bases, with 13 bases between them. The CDR3, as DNA: TGTGCCAGCAGTTACTCGATAGGGGGTAGCAATTCACCCCTCCACTTT. Its protein is CASSYSIGGSNSPLHF.

The chain uses TRBV12-5 and TRBJ1-2; maybe TRBD1 (5 bases). Germline CDR1 LGHNT, CDR2 FRNRAP. The CDR3 spans 13 residues. Trimming took off 4 bases at V and 3 bases at J, with 9 bases between the two ends. The CDR3 reads CASGSRDDYGYTF. CDR3 DNA: TGTGCTAGTGGTTCCAGGGATGACTATGGCTACACCTTC.